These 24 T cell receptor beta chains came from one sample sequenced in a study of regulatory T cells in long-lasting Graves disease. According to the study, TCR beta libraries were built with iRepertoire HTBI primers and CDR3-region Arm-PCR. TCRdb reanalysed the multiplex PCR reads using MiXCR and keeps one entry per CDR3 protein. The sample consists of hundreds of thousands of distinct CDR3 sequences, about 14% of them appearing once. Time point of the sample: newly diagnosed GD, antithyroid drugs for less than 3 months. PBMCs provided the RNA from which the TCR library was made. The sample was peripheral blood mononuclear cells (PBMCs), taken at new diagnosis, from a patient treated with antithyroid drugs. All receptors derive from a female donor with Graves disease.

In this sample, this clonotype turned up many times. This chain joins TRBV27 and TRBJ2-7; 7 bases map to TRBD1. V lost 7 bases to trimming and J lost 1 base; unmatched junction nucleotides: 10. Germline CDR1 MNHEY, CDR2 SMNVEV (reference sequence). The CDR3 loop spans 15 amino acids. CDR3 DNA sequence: TGTGCCAGCAAAATCAAGGGACAGCCATCCTACGAGCAGTACTTC. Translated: CASKIKGQPSYEQYF.

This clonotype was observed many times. In nucleotides, the CDR3 is TGTGCCAGCAGTTCATTTCGGACAGGGGGGTCATACGAGCAGTACTTC. Translating it yields CASSSFRTGGSYEQYF. J is TRBJ2-7 and V is TRBV27, with 10 positions matching TRBD1. V dropped 4 bases and J dropped 4; count of bases not matched to a gene: 10. The CDR3 has 16 amino acids. Germline V gives CDR1 MNHEY, CDR2 SMNVEV (reference sequence).

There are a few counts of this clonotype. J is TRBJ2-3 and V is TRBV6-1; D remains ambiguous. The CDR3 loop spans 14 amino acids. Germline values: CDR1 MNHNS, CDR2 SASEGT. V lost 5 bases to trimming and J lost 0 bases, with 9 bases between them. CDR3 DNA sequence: TGTGCCAGCAGTCTAGTGTCTAGCACAGATACGCAGTATTTT. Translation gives CASSLVSSTDTQYF.

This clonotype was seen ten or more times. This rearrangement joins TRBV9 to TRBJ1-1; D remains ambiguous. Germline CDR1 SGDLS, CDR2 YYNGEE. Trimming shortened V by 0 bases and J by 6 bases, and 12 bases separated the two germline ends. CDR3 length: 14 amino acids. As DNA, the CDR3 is TGTGCCAGCAGCGTAGTTAAGGGTCCGGCTGAAGCTTTCTTT. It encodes CASSVVKGPAEAFF.

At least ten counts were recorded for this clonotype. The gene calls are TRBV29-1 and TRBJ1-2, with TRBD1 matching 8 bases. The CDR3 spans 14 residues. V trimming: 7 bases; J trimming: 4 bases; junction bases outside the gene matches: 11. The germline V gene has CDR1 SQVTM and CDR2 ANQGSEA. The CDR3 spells CSGTTGGGGYGYTF. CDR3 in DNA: TGCAGCGGAACTACAGGGGGAGGAGGCTATGGCTACACCTTC.

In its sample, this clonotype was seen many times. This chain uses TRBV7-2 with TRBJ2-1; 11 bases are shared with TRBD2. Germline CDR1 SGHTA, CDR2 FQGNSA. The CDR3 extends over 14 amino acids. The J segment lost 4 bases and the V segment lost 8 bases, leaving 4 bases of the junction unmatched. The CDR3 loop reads CASSGTSGYNEQFF. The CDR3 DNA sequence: TGTGCCAGCTCCGGGACTAGCGGTTACAATGAGCAGTTCTTC. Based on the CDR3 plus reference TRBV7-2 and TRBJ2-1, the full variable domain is GAGVSQSPSNKVTEKGKDVELRCDPISGHTALYWYRQSLGQGLEFLIYFQGNSAPDKSGLPSDRFSAERTGGSVSTLTIQRTQQEDSAVYLCASSGTSGYNEQFFGPGTRLTVL.

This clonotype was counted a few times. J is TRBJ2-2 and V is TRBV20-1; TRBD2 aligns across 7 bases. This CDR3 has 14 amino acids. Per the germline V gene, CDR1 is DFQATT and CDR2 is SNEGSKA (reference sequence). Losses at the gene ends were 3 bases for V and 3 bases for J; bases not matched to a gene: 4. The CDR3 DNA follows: TGCAGTGCTAGGCGGGGGTGGGACACCGGGGAGCTGTTTTTT. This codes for CSARRGWDTGELFF.

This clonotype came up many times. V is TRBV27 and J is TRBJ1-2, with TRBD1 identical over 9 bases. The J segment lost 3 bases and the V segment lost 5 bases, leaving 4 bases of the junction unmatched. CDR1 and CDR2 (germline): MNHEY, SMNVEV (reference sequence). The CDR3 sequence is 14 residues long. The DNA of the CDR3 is TGTGCCAGCAGTCCGACAGGGGGATACTATGGCTACACCTTC. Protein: CASSPTGGYYGYTF.

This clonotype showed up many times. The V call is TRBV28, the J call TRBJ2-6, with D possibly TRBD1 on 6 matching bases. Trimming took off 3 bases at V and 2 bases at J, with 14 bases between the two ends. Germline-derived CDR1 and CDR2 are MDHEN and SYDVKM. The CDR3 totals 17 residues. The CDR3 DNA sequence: TGTGCCAGCAGTTTCATCCCCGGGACAACTGGGGCCAACGTCCTGACTTTC. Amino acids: CASSFIPGTTGANVLTF.

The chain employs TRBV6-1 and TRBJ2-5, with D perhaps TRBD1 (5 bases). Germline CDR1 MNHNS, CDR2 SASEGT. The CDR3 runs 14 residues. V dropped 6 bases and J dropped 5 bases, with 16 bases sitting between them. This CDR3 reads CASRSPGFEETQYF. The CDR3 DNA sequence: TGTGCCAGCAGGTCGCCAGGGTTTGAGGAGACCCAGTACTTC.

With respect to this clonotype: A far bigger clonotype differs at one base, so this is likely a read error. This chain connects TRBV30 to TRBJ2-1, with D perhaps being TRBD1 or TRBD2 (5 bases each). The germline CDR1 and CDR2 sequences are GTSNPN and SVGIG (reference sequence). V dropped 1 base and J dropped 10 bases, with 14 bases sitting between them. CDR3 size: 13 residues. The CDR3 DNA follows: TGTGCCTGGAGTGGTGGGGGAATCTACGAGCAGTTCTTC. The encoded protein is CAWSGGGIYEQFF.

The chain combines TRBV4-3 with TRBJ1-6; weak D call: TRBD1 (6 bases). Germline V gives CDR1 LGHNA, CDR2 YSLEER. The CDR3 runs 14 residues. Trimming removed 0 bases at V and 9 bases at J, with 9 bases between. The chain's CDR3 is CASSQDRGSSPLHF. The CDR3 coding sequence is TGCGCCAGCAGCCAAGACAGGGGAAGTTCACCCCTCCACTTT.

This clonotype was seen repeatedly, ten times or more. DNA for the CDR3: TGTGCCAGCAACCGACCGGGACAGGGTAATTCACCCCTCCACTTT. Its translation is CASNRPGQGNSPLHF. The chain employs TRBV11-2 and TRBJ1-6; TRBD1 matches at 9 bases. V shed 7 bases and J 6 bases; nucleotides not matched to a gene: 7. The CDR3 covers 15 residues. Germline V gene lookup returns CDR1 SGHAT and CDR2 FQNNGV.

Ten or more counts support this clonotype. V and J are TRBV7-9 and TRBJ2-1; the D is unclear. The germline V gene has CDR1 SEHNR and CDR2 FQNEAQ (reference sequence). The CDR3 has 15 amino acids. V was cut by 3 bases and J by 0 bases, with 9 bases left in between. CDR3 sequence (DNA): TGTGCCAGCAGCTTTCAGGAGAGCTCCTACAATGAGCAGTTCTTC. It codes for CASSFQESSYNEQFF.

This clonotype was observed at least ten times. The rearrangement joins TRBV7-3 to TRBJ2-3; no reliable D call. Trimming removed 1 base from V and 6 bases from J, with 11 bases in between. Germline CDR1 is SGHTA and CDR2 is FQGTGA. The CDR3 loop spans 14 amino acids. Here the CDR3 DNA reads TGTGCCAGCAGCTTAAACACCCCCTCGGATACGCAGTATTTT. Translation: CASSLNTPSDTQYF.

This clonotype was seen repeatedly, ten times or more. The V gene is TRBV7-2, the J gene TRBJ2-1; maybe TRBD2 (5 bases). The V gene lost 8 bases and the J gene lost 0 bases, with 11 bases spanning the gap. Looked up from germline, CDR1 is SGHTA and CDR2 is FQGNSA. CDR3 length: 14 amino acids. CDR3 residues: CASRLSYSYNEQFF. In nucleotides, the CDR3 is TGTGCCAGCCGACTATCCTACTCCTACAATGAGCAGTTCTTC.

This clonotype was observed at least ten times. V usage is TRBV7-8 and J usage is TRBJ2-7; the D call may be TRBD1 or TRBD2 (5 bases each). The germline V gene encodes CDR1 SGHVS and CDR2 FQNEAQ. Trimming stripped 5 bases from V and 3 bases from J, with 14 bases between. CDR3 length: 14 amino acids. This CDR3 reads CASSKTEGSYEQYF. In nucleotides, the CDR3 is TGTGCCAGCAGCAAGACAGAAGGGAGCTACGAGCAGTACTTC.

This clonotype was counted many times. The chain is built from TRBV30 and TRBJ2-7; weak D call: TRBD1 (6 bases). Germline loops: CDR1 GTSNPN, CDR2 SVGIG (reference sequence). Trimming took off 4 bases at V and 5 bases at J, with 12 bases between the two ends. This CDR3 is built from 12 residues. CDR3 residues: CAWTGDRNEQYF. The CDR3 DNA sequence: TGTGCCTGGACAGGGGACCGGAACGAGCAGTACTTC.

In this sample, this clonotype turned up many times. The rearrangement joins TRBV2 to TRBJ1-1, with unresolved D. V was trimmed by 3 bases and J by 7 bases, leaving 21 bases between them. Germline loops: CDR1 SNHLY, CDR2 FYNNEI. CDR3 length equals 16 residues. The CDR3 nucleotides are TGTGCCAGCAGTGAGAATGGTTACAAGAAGGGAGGTGAAGCTTTCTTT. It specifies CASSENGYKKGGEAFF.

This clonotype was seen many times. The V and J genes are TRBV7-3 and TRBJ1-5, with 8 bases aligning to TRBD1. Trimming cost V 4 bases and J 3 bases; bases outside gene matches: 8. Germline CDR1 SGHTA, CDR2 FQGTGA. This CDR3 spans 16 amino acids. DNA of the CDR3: TGTGCCAGCAGCTCCCCCCAGGGGGCAGACAATCAGCCCCAGCATTTT. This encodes CASSSPQGADNQPQHF. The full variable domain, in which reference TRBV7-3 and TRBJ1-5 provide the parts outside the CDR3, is GAGVSQTPSNKVTEKGKYVELRCDPISGHTALYWYRQSLGQGPEFLIYFQGTGAADDSGLPNDRFFAVRPEGSVSTLKIQRTERGDSAVYLCASSSPQGADNQPQHFGDGTRLSIL.

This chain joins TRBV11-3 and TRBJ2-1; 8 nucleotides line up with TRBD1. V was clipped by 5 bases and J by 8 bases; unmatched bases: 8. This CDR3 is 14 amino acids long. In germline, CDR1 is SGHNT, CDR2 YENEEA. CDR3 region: CASSTWTGSDEQFF. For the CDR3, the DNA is TGTGCCAGCAGCACTTGGACAGGGAGCGATGAGCAGTTCTTC.

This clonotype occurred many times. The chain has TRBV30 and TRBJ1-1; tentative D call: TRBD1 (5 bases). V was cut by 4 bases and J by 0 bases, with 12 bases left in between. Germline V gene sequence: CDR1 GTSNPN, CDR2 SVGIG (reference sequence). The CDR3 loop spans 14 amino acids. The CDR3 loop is CAWTRLGVNTEAFF. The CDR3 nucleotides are TGTGCCTGGACCCGATTGGGGGTGAACACTGAAGCTTTCTTT.

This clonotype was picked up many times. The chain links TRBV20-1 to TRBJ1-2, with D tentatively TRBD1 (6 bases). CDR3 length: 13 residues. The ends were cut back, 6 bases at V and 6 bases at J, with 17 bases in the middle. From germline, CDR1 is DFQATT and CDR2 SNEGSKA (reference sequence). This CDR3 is CSATAQTGDGYTF. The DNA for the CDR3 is TGCAGTGCCACAGCTCAGACAGGAGATGGCTACACCTTC.

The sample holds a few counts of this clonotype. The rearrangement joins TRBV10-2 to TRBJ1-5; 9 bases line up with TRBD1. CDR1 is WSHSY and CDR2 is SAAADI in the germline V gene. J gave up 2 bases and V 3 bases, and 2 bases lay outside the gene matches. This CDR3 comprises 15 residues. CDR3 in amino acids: CASSEWDRGNQPQHF. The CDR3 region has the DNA TGCGCCAGCAGTGAATGGGACAGGGGCAATCAGCCCCAGCATTTT.